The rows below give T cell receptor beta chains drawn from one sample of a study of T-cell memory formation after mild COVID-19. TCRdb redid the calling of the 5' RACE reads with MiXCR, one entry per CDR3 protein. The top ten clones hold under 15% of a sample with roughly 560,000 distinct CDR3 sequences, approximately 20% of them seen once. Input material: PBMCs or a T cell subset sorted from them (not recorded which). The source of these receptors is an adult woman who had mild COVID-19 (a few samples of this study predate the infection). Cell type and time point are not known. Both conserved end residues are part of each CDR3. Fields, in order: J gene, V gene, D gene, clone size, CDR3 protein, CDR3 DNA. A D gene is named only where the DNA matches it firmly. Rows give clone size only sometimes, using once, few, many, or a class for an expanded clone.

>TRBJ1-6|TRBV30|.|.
CAWSGRTTYNSPLHF
TGTGCCTGGAGTGGTCGGACTACCTATAATTCACCCCTCCACTTT
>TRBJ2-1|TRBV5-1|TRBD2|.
CASRSGTSGNVNEQFF
TGCGCCAGCAGGTCCGGGACTAGCGGGAATGTGAATGAGCAGTTCTTC
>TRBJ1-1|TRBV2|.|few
CASSEFTEAFF
TGTGCCAGCAGTGAGTTCACTGAAGCTTTCTTT
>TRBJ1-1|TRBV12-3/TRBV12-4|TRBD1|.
CASSWSTGVNTEAFF
TGTGCCAGCAGTTGGTCGACAGGGGTGAACACTGAAGCTTTCTTT
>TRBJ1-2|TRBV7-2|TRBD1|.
CASHPWTGGFDSYTF
TGTGCCAGCCACCCTTGGACAGGGGGCTTCGACTCGTACACCTTC
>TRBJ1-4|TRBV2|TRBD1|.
CASSGGTAKLFF
TGTGCCAGCAGTGGGGGGACAGCAAAACTGTTTTTT
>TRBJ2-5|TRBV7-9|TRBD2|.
CASSPSGGAQETQYF
TGTGCCAGCAGTCCTAGCGGGGGAGCTCAAGAGACCCAGTACTTC
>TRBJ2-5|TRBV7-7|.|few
CASPEYSETQYF
TGTGCCAGCCCAGAATACTCGGAGACCCAGTACTTC
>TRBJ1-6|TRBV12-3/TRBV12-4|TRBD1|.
CASSPTGPGQGHYNSPLHF
TGTGCCAGCAGTCCGACAGGCCCCGGACAGGGGCACTATAATTCACCCCTCCACTTT
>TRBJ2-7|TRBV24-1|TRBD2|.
CATSDLHFAGGTTYEQYF
TGTGCCACCAGTGATTTGCACTTCGCGGGGGGAACCACCTACGAGCAGTACTTC
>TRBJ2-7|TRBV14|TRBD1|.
CASSDRRTGGYEQYF
TGTGCCAGCAGCGATAGAAGGACAGGGGGCTACGAGCAGTACTTC
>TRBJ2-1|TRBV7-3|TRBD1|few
CGTGQTYNEQFF
TGTGGGACGGGACAGACATACAATGAGCAGTTCTTC
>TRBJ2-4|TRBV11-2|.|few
CASSPRVRAKNIQYF
TGTGCCAGCAGCCCCCGAGTAAGAGCCAAAAACATTCAGTACTTC
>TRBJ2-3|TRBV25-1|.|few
CASSDTGGYTDTQYF
TGTGCCAGCAGTGATACGGGGGGCTACACAGATACGCAGTATTTT
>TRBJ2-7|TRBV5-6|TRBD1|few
CASSRRTGYEQYF
TGTGCCAGCAGCCGGAGGACAGGCTACGAGCAGTACTTC
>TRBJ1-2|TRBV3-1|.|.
CASSPGLVGYTF
TGTGCCAGCAGCCCCGGACTAGTTGGCTACACCTTC
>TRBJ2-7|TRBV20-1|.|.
CSARDSTPDYEQYF
TGCAGTGCTAGAGATTCGACTCCAGACTACGAGCAGTACTTC
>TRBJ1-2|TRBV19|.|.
CASRGPARGYTF
TGTGCCAGTAGAGGCCCCGCGAGAGGCTACACCTTC
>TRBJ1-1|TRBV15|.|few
CATSTLGKGRTAFF
TGTGCCACCAGCACCCTAGGGAAGGGGAGGACGGCTTTCTTT
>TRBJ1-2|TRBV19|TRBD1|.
CASSQDRVRGYTF
TGTGCCAGTAGTCAGGACAGGGTACGTGGCTACACCTTC
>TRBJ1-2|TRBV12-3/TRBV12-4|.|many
CASRRDVRGGYTF
TGTGCCAGCAGAAGAGATGTCAGGGGTGGCTACACCTTC
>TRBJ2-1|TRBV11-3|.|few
CASSLLLPLGRNYNEQFF
TGTGCCAGCAGCCTACTGCTCCCTCTTGGGAGGAACTACAATGAGCAGTTCTTC
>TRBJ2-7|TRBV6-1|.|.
CASSEPSSYEQYF
TGTGCCAGCAGTGAACCAAGCTCCTACGAGCAGTACTTC
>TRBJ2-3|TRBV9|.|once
CASSVMSAGRRTDTQYF
TGTGCCAGCAGCGTAATGTCGGCGGGACGCCGCACAGATACGCAGTATTTT
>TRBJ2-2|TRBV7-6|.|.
CASSPGMENTGELFF
TGTGCCAGCAGCCCTGGGATGGAAAACACCGGGGAGCTGTTTTTT
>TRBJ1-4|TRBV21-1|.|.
CASSKVLTGEKLFF
TGTGCCAGCAGCAAGGTACTAACAGGAGAAAAACTGTTTTTT
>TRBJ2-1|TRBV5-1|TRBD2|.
CASSPEGLAASYNEQFF
TGCGCCAGCAGCCCGGAGGGACTAGCAGCTTCCTACAATGAGCAGTTCTTC
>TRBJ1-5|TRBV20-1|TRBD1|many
CSARYLGQGRDQPQHF
TGCAGTGCTAGATATTTGGGACAGGGGAGAGATCAGCCCCAGCATTTT
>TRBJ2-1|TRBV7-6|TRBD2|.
CASSPRLAADEQFF
TGTGCCAGCAGCCCAAGACTAGCTGCCGATGAGCAGTTCTTC
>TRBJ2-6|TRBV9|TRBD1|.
CASSAGQGKHSGANVLTF
TGTGCCAGCAGCGCCGGACAGGGAAAACACTCTGGGGCCAACGTCCTGACTTTC
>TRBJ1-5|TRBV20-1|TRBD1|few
CSARDRVSNQPQHF
TGCAGTGCTAGGGACAGGGTTTCCAATCAGCCCCAGCATTTT
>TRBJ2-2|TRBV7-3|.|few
CASSLRGGSNTGELFF
TGTGCCAGCAGCTTAAGGGGGGGCTCGAACACCGGGGAGCTGTTTTTT
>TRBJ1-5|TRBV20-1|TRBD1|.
CSASGGGSSNQPQHF
TGCAGTGCTTCAGGAGGGGGCTCTAGCAATCAGCCCCAGCATTTT
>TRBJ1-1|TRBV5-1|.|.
CASRKGSFAEAFF
TGCGCCAGCAGAAAGGGTTCGTTTGCTGAAGCTTTCTTT
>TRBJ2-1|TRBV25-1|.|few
CASSLTAYNEQFF
TGTGCCAGCAGCCTGACAGCCTACAATGAGCAGTTCTTC